Given below is one T cell receptor (beta chain) in context. These data belong to a study of sequential checkpoint blockade in melanoma. Sequencing was performed with immunoSEQ multiplex PCR; in TCRdb, only in-frame clones are kept and a portion is missing. The sample includes roughly 11,000 clones, roughly 73% seen only once; the top ten take around a tenth. Treatment: randomized to nivolumab then ipilimumab (arm A) or the reverse (arm B). The CDR3 has 13 amino acids. V lost 6 bases and J 3 bases, leaving 8 bases between the germline ends. CDR1 and CDR2 (germline): MNHEY, SMNVEV (reference sequence). Here the sequenced sample was CD8+ T cells sorted from blood (inferred from file names), taken from a patient given nivolumab and ipilimumab in sequence. The chain is built from TRBV27 and TRBJ1-4; D is unclear. The TCR comes from a human donor with melanoma. The CDR3 DNA follows: TGTGCCAGCAGCAGTGAAGCTAATGAAAAACTGTTTTTT. As protein: CASSSEANEKLFF.